This T cell receptor (beta chain) was sequenced in a study of T cell changes during pregnancy in multiple sclerosis. Method: immunoSEQ multiplex PCR; TCRdb's copy keeps in-frame clones and lacks some. The table has under 65,000 clones, about 90% seen once; the top ten hold approximately 0.6%. The CDR3 totals 13 residues. V was pared by 2 bases and J by 5 bases, with 9 bases between. CDR1 SGHDN and CDR2 FVKESK come from the germline V gene. Here the sequenced sample was CD4+ T cells from peripheral blood mononuclear cells, taken after pregnancy. The chain has TRBV14 and TRBJ1-2; D not resolved. The origin of this receptor is a female donor with multiple sclerosis, enrolled in a pregnancy study. The CDR3: CASSQTSRYGYTF. In nucleotides, the CDR3 is TGTGCCAGCAGCCAAACCTCGCGGTATGGCTACACCTTC.